This entry lists 11 T cell receptor beta chains sequenced from one sample in a study of T cell responses to AZD1222 COVID-19 vaccine. Using immunoSEQ multiplex PCR, the repertoire was profiled, and TCRdb retains in-frame clones only, with some absent. There are more than 110,000 clones in the sample; approximately 89% occur only once, and around 2.7% lies in the top ten. This specimen consisted of peripheral blood, obtained on day 0 of AZD1222 vaccination. These receptors originate from an adult in good health.

This chain uses TRBV19 with TRBJ1-1; a weak D match, TRBD1 (5 bases). Trimming removed 4 bases from V and 3 bases from J, with 9 bases in between. CDR3 length: 13 amino acids. Looked up from germline, CDR1 is LNHDA and CDR2 is SQIVND (reference sequence). CDR3: CASSRGRHTEAFF. CDR3 nucleotide sequence: TGTGCCAGTAGTAGGGGACGCCACACTGAAGCTTTCTTT.

This sequence joins TRBV9 and TRBJ1-1; no clear D. This CDR3 spans 15 amino acids. The germline CDR1 and CDR2 sequences are SGDLS and YYNGEE. Trimming left V 0 bases short and J 5 bases short, with 14 bases between. The CDR3 nucleotides are TGTGCCAGCAGCGTAGGATGGGGTGGCGGGACTGAAGCTTTCTTT. It codes for CASSVGWGGGTEAFF.

This chain connects TRBV4-1 to TRBJ1-2, with 8 nucleotides matching TRBD1. The CDR3 is 15 amino acids. Germline V lookup: CDR1 MGHRA, CDR2 YSYEKL. With V trimmed by 0 bases and J by 8 bases, 8 bases remained unmatched. This chain's CDR3 is CASSQEAGGPVGYTF. CDR3 nucleotide sequence: TGCGCCAGCAGCCAAGAAGCAGGGGGCCCGGTAGGCTACACCTTC.

The CDR3 loop is CASSLEGQGYEQYF. The CDR3 nucleotides are TGTGCCAGCAGCCTGGAGGGACAGGGATACGAGCAGTACTTC. The rearrangement uses TRBV7-9 and TRBJ2-7; 9 bases fit TRBD1. There are 14 residues in the CDR3. The J segment lost 4 bases and the V segment lost 5 bases, leaving 6 bases of the junction unmatched. Looked up from germline, CDR1 is SEHNR and CDR2 is FQNEAQ (reference sequence).

The chain joins TRBV3-1 (or the pseudogene TRBV3-2) to TRBJ1-1; TRBD1 aligns across 9 bases. The CDR3 is 11 residues long. In germline, CDR1 is LGHDT, CDR2 YNNKEL (reference sequence). The V gene end was trimmed by 4 bases and the J gene end by 13 bases; junction bases not matched to a gene: 4. CDR3 nucleotide sequence: TGTGCCAGCAGCCTGGGACAGGGACATTTCTTT. Translating it yields CASSLGQGHFF.

This chain connects TRBV12-5 to TRBJ2-1, with TRBD2 matching 10 bases. J lost 3 bases, V lost 3 bases, and 20 bases had no gene match. The CDR3 is 21 residues long. Germline CDR1 reads LGHNT; CDR2 reads FRNRAP. CDR3 protein: CASGFQIDPLGLAEIYNEQFF. As DNA, the CDR3 is TGTGCTAGTGGTTTCCAAATAGACCCCCTTGGACTAGCGGAAATCTACAATGAGCAGTTCTTC.

A single count supports this clone. The genes are TRBV9 and TRBJ1-2, with D tentatively TRBD1 (5 bases). This CDR3 has 19 amino acids. V gave up 0 bases and J gave up 3 bases, with 24 bases separating them. From germline, CDR1 is SGDLS and CDR2 YYNGEE. CDR3 DNA sequence: TGTGCCAGCAGCGTAGAGGCCCTCGTAGGGGCGCAAGGAGACTATGGCTACACCTTC. Protein sequence: CASSVEALVGAQGDYGYTF.

The chain couples TRBV5-8 to TRBJ2-1; D is ambiguous. V was clipped by 2 bases and J by 9 bases, with 9 bases between them. Germline V gene lookup returns CDR1 SGHTS and CDR2 YDEGEE. The CDR3 extends over 12 amino acids. Written as DNA, the CDR3 is TGTGCCAGCAGCTTAGGGTGGGGTGAGCAGTTCTTC. Encoded protein: CASSLGWGEQFF. Looking up the rest from reference TRBV5-8 and TRBJ2-1 gives the full variable domain: EAGVTQSPTHLIKTRGQQATLRCSPISGHTSVYWYQQALGLGLQFLLWYDEGEERNRGNFPPRFSGRQFPNYSSELNVNALELEDSALYLCASSLGWGEQFFGPGTRLTVL.

The chain uses TRBV6-2 or TRBV6-3 and TRBJ1-5; D unresolved. CDR1 is MNHEY and CDR2 is SVGEGT in the germline V gene. V was cut by 4 bases and J by 7 bases, with 11 bases left in between. The CDR3 loop spans 13 amino acids. CDR3 coding DNA: TGTGCCAGCAGTTCGGCCGGATACCAGCCCCAGCATTTT. Residues: CASSSAGYQPQHF.

This clone was seen a single time. The chain combines TRBV4-1 with TRBJ1-4; a possible D gene is TRBD1 (5 bases). CDR1 MGHRA and CDR2 YSYEKL come from the germline V gene. The CDR3 length is 15 residues. V was clipped by 5 bases and J by 8 bases, with 18 bases between them. CDR3 DNA: TGCGCCAGCAGCAGCCAGGGAAGGTCTCCGGAAAAACTGTTTTTT. Translating gives CASSSQGRSPEKLFF.

The rearrangement joins TRBV4-1 to TRBJ1-5; the D is unclear. CDR1 MGHRA and CDR2 YSYEKL come from the germline V gene. This CDR3 has 14 amino acids. The germline V and J ends were trimmed by 3 bases and 7 bases, with 13 bases remaining between them. CDR3 in DNA: TGCGCCAGCAGCCAGATCTGGACGGGGCAGCCCCAGCATTTT. It translates to CASSQIWTGQPQHF.